The text below deals with one T cell receptor beta chain. The data derive from a study of blood T cell repertoires in COVID-19. This CDR3 comprises 14 residues. Germline V lookup: CDR1 SGHDT, CDR2 YYEEEE. V was clipped by 2 bases and J by 4 bases, with 12 bases between them. In the original analysis: Reference gene primers were amplified, and this amplification served to estimate nucleated cell counts. Assay: immunoSEQ multiplex PCR; the TCRdb copy retains only in-frame clones and omits some. V and J calls and clone size are copied from that table; D and trimming were computed from the DNA. Of tens of thousands of clones in the sample, 87% were seen once.

The receptor was isolated from a human donor in a cohort sampled during active COVID-19. The chain has TRBV5-6 and TRBJ1-2; D ambiguous. Specimen: peripheral blood. Written as DNA, the CDR3 is TGTGCCAGCAGCTTAAATGCCGGGATCTATGGCTACACCTTC. It encodes CASSLNAGIYGYTF.